The 16 T cell receptor beta chains below all came from one sample that was sequenced in a study of OX40 agonist ivuxolimab in advanced cancers. Assay used: immunoSEQ multiplex PCR; TCRdb lists only in-frame clones, some missing. This sample has about 70,000 clones, with roughly 86% found just once. This specimen was CD4+ or CD8+ T cells sorted from blood, taken in a trial of the OX40 agonist ivuxolimab. Source of these receptors: an adult with an advanced solid tumor such as melanoma, head and neck, liver or kidney cancer.

The chain is built from TRBV28 and TRBJ1-2; 7 nucleotides line up with TRBD1. CDR3 length equals 14 residues. CDR1 and CDR2 from the germline V gene are MDHEN and SYDVKM. J gave up 0 bases and V 8 bases, and 6 bases lay outside the gene matches. In DNA form, the CDR3 reads TGTGCCAGCGGCGGGACAGCAGCTAACTATGGCTACACCTTC. Protein sequence: CASGGTAANYGYTF.

The chain is built from TRBV28 and TRBJ2-3, with TRBD2 as a possible D gene (6 bases). This CDR3 comprises 18 residues. V was cut by 0 bases and J by 0 bases, with 16 bases left in between. The V gene's germline CDR1 is MDHEN and CDR2 SYDVKM. CDR3 sequence reads: CASSLWLGRGTSTDTQYF. In DNA, the CDR3 is TGTGCCAGCAGTTTATGGTTGGGTCGCGGGACCAGCACAGATACGCAGTATTTT.

The DNA of the CDR3 is TGCGCCAGCAGCTTGGCCGGGGCTGCATACAATGAGCAGTTCTTC. This translates into CASSLAGAAYNEQFF. The gene calls are TRBV5-1 and TRBJ2-1, with D perhaps assigned TRBD1 or TRBD2 (5 bases each). This CDR3 has 15 amino acids. The V end was cut by 0 bases, the J end by 4 bases, with 11 bases between. Per the germline V gene, CDR1 is SGHRS and CDR2 is YFSETQ. Full variable domain (outside the CDR3, taken from reference TRBV5-1 and TRBJ2-1): KAGVTQTPRYLIKTRGQQVTLSCSPISGHRSVSWYQQTPGQGLQFLFEYFSETQRNKGNFPGRFSGRQFSNSRSEMNVSTLELGDSALYLCASSLAGAAYNEQFFGPGTRLTVL.

This clone was observed a handful of times. The V and J genes are TRBV4-1 and TRBJ1-1; no clear D. The CDR3 contains 14 residues. Germline assignment: CDR1 MGHRA and CDR2 YSYEKL. Trimming took 5 bases from V and 0 from J, leaving 10 bases between them. DNA of the CDR3: TGCGCCAGCAGCGGGCACTTCATGAACACTGAAGCTTTCTTT. Translation gives CASSGHFMNTEAFF.

This chain uses TRBV7-2 with TRBJ1-5, with D hard to call. The CDR3 sequence is 14 residues long. The V end lost 5 bases, the J end lost 0 bases, and 8 bases lay between the germline ends. Germline V gives CDR1 SGHTA, CDR2 FQGNSA. As DNA, the CDR3 is TGTGCCAGCAGCGCTACAAATAGCAATCAGCCCCAGCATTTT. Translating gives CASSATNSNQPQHF.

This chain joins TRBV7-9 and TRBJ2-7; 11 bases match TRBD2. The CDR3 contains 16 residues. After removal of 5 bases from V and 3 bases from J, the junction contained 9 bases not matched to a gene. Germline CDR1 SEHNR, CDR2 FQNEAQ (reference sequence). CDR3 sequence reads: CASSPPGLADLYEQYF. CDR3 bases: TGTGCCAGCAGCCCGCCGGGACTAGCGGATCTCTACGAGCAGTACTTC.

The rearrangement joins TRBV7-9 to TRBJ2-7; D perhaps matches TRBD2 (6 bases). The CDR3 runs to 15 residues. Germline assignment: CDR1 SEHNR and CDR2 FQNEAQ (reference sequence). V was cut by 4 bases and J by 1 base, with 14 bases left in between. In DNA, the CDR3 is TGTGCCAGCAGCTCGATGTTGGGGGGATCCTACGAGCAGTACTTC. Its translation is CASSSMLGGSYEQYF.

This sequence joins TRBV11-2 and TRBJ2-1, with no clear D. V was trimmed by 1 base and J by 12 bases, leaving 16 bases between them. The germline CDR1 and CDR2 sequences are SGHAT and FQNNGV. The CDR3 has 14 amino acids. CDR3 nucleotides: TGTGCCAGCAGCTTAGGTAGTCCCGGTTATGGGCAGTTCTTC. Its translation is CASSLGSPGYGQFF.

The chain links TRBV2 to TRBJ1-1; D is uncertain. Germline V CDR1 and CDR2: SNHLY, FYNNEI. Trimming removed 3 bases from V and 3 bases from J, with 11 bases in between. The CDR3 totals 14 residues. The CDR3 protein is CASSDINRYTEAFF. CDR3 nucleotide sequence: TGTGCCAGCAGTGACATAAATAGGTACACTGAAGCTTTCTTT.

V gene TRBV7-9 combines with J gene TRBJ2-3; tentative D call: TRBD2 (6 bases). Trimming took off 7 bases at V and 5 bases at J, with 16 bases between the two ends. Germline-derived CDR1 and CDR2 are SEHNR and FQNEAQ (reference sequence). CDR3 length: 14 amino acids. CDR3 region: CASTSAPSVDTQYF. The CDR3, as DNA: TGTGCCAGCACTAGCGCTCCCTCGGTAGATACGCAGTATTTT.

This clone appeared a few times. The chain recombines TRBV19 with TRBJ2-1; D is undetermined. From germline, CDR1 is LNHDA and CDR2 SQIVND (reference sequence). CDR3 length: 13 residues. The V and J ends lost 7 bases and 6 bases respectively, with 13 bases between them. The CDR3 spells CASNLWGINEQFF. The CDR3 DNA reads as TGTGCCAGTAACCTCTGGGGTATCAATGAGCAGTTCTTC.

There are a few counts of this clone. The genes are TRBV11-2 and TRBJ1-2; TRBD1 might be the D (5 bases). Germline V gene sequence: CDR1 SGHAT, CDR2 FQNNGV. The CDR3 is 13 residues long. Trimming took 7 bases from V and 0 from J, leaving 9 bases between them. The CDR3: CASTSTANYGYTF. CDR3 nucleotide sequence: TGTGCCAGCACCTCGACAGCTAACTATGGCTACACCTTC.

The chain couples TRBV28 to TRBJ2-7; 8 bases match TRBD2. In germline, CDR1 is MDHEN, CDR2 SYDVKM. With 0 bases clipped from V and 6 bases from J, the junction kept 1 base outside the gene matches. This CDR3 is 13 amino acids long. Written as DNA, the CDR3 is TGTGCCAGCAGTTTATGGGCGGGGGGCGAGCAGTACTTC. Translation gives CASSLWAGGEQYF. The full variable domain, its missing parts supplied by reference TRBV28 and TRBJ2-7, is DVKVTQSSRYLVKRTGEKVFLECVQDMDHENMFWYRQDPGLGLRLIYFSYDVKMKEKGDIPEGYSVSREKKERFSLILESASTNQTSMYLCASSLWAGGEQYFGPGTRLTVT.

This sequence joins TRBV15 and TRBJ1-4; D might be TRBD1 (6 bases). CDR1 LNHNV and CDR2 YYDKDF come from the germline V gene (reference sequence). Trimming removed 2 bases at V and 7 bases at J, with 17 bases between. The CDR3 consists of 16 residues. CDR3 sequence: CATSRSQGRSGEKLFF. For the CDR3, the DNA is TGTGCCACCAGCAGATCACAGGGACGGTCTGGTGAAAAACTGTTTTTT.

V gene TRBV7-8 combines with J gene TRBJ2-1; 15 bases map to TRBD2. Losses at the gene ends were 5 bases for V and 0 bases for J; bases not matched to a gene: 8. This CDR3 has 19 residues. Germline-derived CDR1 and CDR2 are SGHVS and FQNEAQ. The CDR3 DNA follows: TGTGCCAGCAGCAAGGGACTAGCGGGAGGAACCTTCTCCTACAATGAGCAGTTCTTC. It is translated as CASSKGLAGGTFSYNEQFF. Together with reference TRBV7-8 and TRBJ2-1, the CDR3 gives the full variable domain: GAGVSQSPRYKVAKRGQDVALRCDPISGHVSLFWYQQALGQGPEFLTYFQNEAQLDKSGLPSDRFFAERPEGSVSTLKIQRTQQEDSAVYLCASSKGLAGGTFSYNEQFFGPGTRLTVL.

The rearrangement links TRBV7-2 to TRBJ1-6, with D tentatively TRBD1 (5 bases). The CDR3 runs 16 residues. The V end was cut by 4 bases, the J end by 2 bases, with 12 bases between. CDR1 is SGHTA and CDR2 is FQGNSA in the germline V gene. CDR3 loop: CASSSRSGAYNSPLHF. As DNA, the CDR3 is TGTGCCAGCAGCTCCCGTTCGGGGGCCTATAATTCACCCCTCCACTTT.